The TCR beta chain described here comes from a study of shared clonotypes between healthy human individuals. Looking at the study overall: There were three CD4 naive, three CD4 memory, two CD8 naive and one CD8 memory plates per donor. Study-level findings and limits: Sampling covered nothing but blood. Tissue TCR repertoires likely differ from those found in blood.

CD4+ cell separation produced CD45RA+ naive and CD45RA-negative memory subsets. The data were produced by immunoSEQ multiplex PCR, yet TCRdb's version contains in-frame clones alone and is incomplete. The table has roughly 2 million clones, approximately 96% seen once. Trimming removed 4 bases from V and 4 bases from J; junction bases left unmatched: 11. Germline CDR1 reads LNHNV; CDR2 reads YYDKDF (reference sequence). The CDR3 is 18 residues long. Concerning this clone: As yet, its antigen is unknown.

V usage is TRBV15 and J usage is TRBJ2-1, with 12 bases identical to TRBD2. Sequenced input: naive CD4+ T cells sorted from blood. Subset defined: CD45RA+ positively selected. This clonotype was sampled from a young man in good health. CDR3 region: CATSNLPGLAGQYNEQFF. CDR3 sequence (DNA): TGTGCCACCAGCAATTTACCGGGACTAGCGGGTCAGTACAATGAGCAGTTCTTC. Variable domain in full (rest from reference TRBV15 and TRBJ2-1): DAMVIQNPRYQVTQFGKPVTLSCSQTLNHNVMYWYQQKSSQAPKLLFHYYDKDFNNEADTPDNFQSRRPNTSFCFLDIRSPGLGDTAMYLCATSNLPGLAGQYNEQFFGPGTRLTVL.